The TCR beta chain under discussion was sequenced for a study of patients and donors after allogeneic stem cell transplantation. MiXCR was run by TCRdb on the RT-PCR reads, yielding one entry per CDR3 protein. Of about 960,000 distinct CDR3 sequences listed, around 17% were seen once; the top ten hold 5.5% to 6.5%. The CDR3 covers 14 residues. Per germline, CDR1 KGHDR and CDR2 SFDVKD. Between the trimmed V and J ends, which lost 3 bases and 5 bases, there was a span of 12 bases. The TCR sequence derives from a human donor who was either an allogeneic HSCT recipient or a stem cell or donor lymphocyte infusion donor (not recorded which). It is not recorded whose cells these are; they may come from a transplant donor. This chain joins TRBV24-1 and TRBJ1-2; no clear D gene. The specimen was blood, either unsorted or a sorted T cell fraction (not recorded which). Here the CDR3 DNA reads TGTGCCACCAGTGATAGGACGGGATCATATGGCTACACCTTC. This gives the protein CATSDRTGSYGYTF.